The count of the clone carrying this TCR beta chain is one. The antigen is not known. From germline, CDR1 is MGHDK and CDR2 SYGVNS. V was shortened by 5 bases and J by 5 bases, with 11 bases between the two germline ends. The CDR3 length is 13 residues. Using RNA template, CDR3s of TCR alpha and beta were amplified with iRepertoire arm-PCR. Input was about 100-450 ng of tissue mRNA or PBMC total RNA. TCRdb re-analysed the multiplex PCR reads in MiXCR, keeping a single row per CDR3 protein. The repertoire holds some 130,000 distinct CDR3 sequences, with around a quarter as singletons. This sample is drawn from a study of glioma-infiltrating T cells. Broader study findings: CDR3 overlap between tissue and blood was very small. Above-expected tissue-blood divergence occurred in all gliomas, most in low-grade ones.

What was sequenced was glioma tissue, nonneoplastic brain tissue, or PBMCs (not recorded which). The sequence was obtained from a human donor with low-grade glioma or glioblastoma, undergoing nonglioma brain surgery, or in good health (not recorded which). V and J are TRBV25-1 and TRBJ2-3; no clear D. The CDR3 DNA reads TGTGCCAGCAGTCAAGGTCTTCTAGATACGCAGTATTTT. Translated: CASSQGLLDTQYF.